Listed below are T cell receptor beta chains from one sample, sequenced in a study of blood T cell repertoires in COVID-19. Assay: immunoSEQ multiplex PCR; the TCRdb copy retains only in-frame clones and omits some. This table has 120,000 to 150,000 clones, more than 75% appearing once. Sample: peripheral blood. These receptors were collected from a man aged 60 to 75 with acute or convalescent COVID-19. Both conserved end residues are part of each CDR3. The D gene is left open where the match is weak. For some rows the clone size is stated as once, few or many, or as a class when expanded; others skip it.

TRBV6-5,.,TRBJ1-5,.,TGTGCCAGCAGTTACTCGTTCGGTCAGCCCCAGCATTTT,CASSYSFGQPQHF
TRBV7-9,.,TRBJ1-6,.,TGTGCCAGCAGCTTCCAGTCGCCTGATAATTCACCCCTCCACTTT,CASSFQSPDNSPLHF
TRBV5-1,.,TRBJ2-1,.,TGCGCCAGCAGCTTTTCAGGACACTCCTACAATGAGCAGTTCTTC,CASSFSGHSYNEQFF
TRBV6-5,.,TRBJ1-2,.,TGTGCCAGCAGCCAGGGATTCTATGGCTACACCTTC,CASSQGFYGYTF
TRBV6-6,.,TRBJ1-1,.,TGTGCCAGCAGTTACGACACAGGTGATTATAACACTGAAGCTTTCTTT,CASSYDTGDYNTEAFF
TRBV5-5,TRBD1,TRBJ1-1,.,TGTGCCAGCAGCCCGGCCCACGGGACAGGCGACACTGAAGCTTTCTTT,CASSPAHGTGDTEAFF
TRBV27,.,TRBJ2-7,.,TGTGCCAGCAGTCCCTTTTCTTGGGCCGAGCAGTACTTC,CASSPFSWAEQYF
TRBV4-1,.,TRBJ1-5,.,TGCGCCAGCAGCCAAGGGGTGCTAGGTCAGCCCCAGCATTTT,CASSQGVLGQPQHF
TRBV3-1/TRBV3-2,.,TRBJ1-4,.,TGTGCCAGCAGCCCTGGACAGTTTTTCGGTGAAAAACTGTTTTTT,CASSPGQFFGEKLFF
TRBV4-1,.,TRBJ1-5,.,TGCGCCAGCAGCCACTCCCAGGGATGGAATCAGCCCCAGCATTTT,CASSHSQGWNQPQHF
TRBV7-9,TRBD1,TRBJ2-7,once,TGTGCCAGCAGCCCCTCCGGGACAGGCTCCTACGAGCAGTACTTC,CASSPSGTGSYEQYF
TRBV18,.,TRBJ1-6,.,TGTGCCAGCTCACCGGACAGTGATTATTCACCCCTCCACTTT,CASSPDSDYSPLHF
TRBV28,.,TRBJ1-2,.,TGTGCCAGCAGTCTGATTGACACGGAAAACTATGGCTACACCTTC,CASSLIDTENYGYTF
TRBV30,.,TRBJ2-5,.,TGTGCCTGGAGCCCCCCAGGAGAGACCCAGTACTTC,CAWSPPGETQYF
TRBV27,TRBD1,TRBJ1-6,few,TGTGCCAGCAGTCGCGGACAGGGGGGTTCACCCCTCCACTTT,CASSRGQGGSPLHF
TRBV5-1,.,TRBJ2-1,once,TGCGCCAGCAGCTTTGGGCAGGGAGGTTGGGACAATGAGCAGTTCTTC,CASSFGQGGWDNEQFF
TRBV2,TRBD2,TRBJ2-1,.,TGTGCCAGCACAGGCCTAGCGGCCACGAAGCAGTTCTTC,CASTGLAATKQFF
TRBV19,TRBD1,TRBJ1-4,many,TGTGCCAGTAGTGTTTCCGGGACAGGGAGTGAAAAACTGTTTTTT,CASSVSGTGSEKLFF
TRBV27,TRBD2,TRBJ2-3,.,TGTGCCAGCAGTTTGGGACTAGCGGGAATCACAGATACGCAGTATTTT,CASSLGLAGITDTQYF
TRBV7-3,TRBD2,TRBJ2-6,.,TGTGCCAGCAGTATCGGGACTAGCGGGAGCTCTGGGGCCAACGTCCTGACTTTC,CASSIGTSGSSGANVLTF
TRBV5-1,.,TRBJ2-7,.,TGCGCCAGCAGCTTGGGGGCCCCCTACGAGCAGTACTTC,CASSLGAPYEQYF
TRBV29-1,.,TRBJ1-1,.,TGCAGCGTTGATGGAGGCGGGGAAGCTTTCTTT,CSVDGGGEAFF
TRBV11-2,.,TRBJ2-5,.,TGTGCCAGCAGCTATAGCCCAGCCGTGTACCAAGAGACCCAGTACTTC,CASSYSPAVYQETQYF
TRBV24-1,.,TRBJ2-3,.,TGTGCCACCAGTGATTTGCAACGCGGGCCTAGCACAGATACGCAGTATTTT,CATSDLQRGPSTDTQYF
TRBV27,TRBD1,TRBJ2-7,.,TGTGCCAGCAGTTTCACAGGGGTCGTACACGAGCAGTACTTC,CASSFTGVVHEQYF
TRBV2,.,TRBJ1-1,.,TGTGCCAGCAGTCCGGCGACAGTGAACACTGAAGCTTTCTTT,CASSPATVNTEAFF
TRBV10-3,TRBD2,TRBJ2-3,.,TGTGCCATCAGTGCCTCCGGGACTAGCATAAAACTGAATACGCAGTATTTT,CAISASGTSIKLNTQYF